This T cell receptor (beta chain) was found in a study of CD8+CD57+ T cells in acquired aplastic anemia. The study profiled TCR beta VDJ and CDR3 using genomic DNA as template. TCRdb itself ran the reads through MiXCR, one entry per CDR3 protein. The repertoire holds some 190,000 distinct CDR3 sequences, roughly 56% seen once, with roughly 15% in the top ten. The sample holds many counts of this clonotype. In germline, CDR1 is DFQATT, CDR2 SNEGSKA (reference sequence). This CDR3 spans 16 amino acids. The V gene end was trimmed by 1 base and the J gene end by 0 bases; junction bases not matched to a gene: 4.

The chain uses TRBV20-1 and TRBJ2-1; 9 bases are shared with TRBD2. The sequencing input was sorted CD4+, CD8+, or CD8+CD57+ T cells (not recorded which) from PBMCs. The receptor comes from a human donor in good health, serving as a control. DNA for the CDR3: TGCAGTGCTAGAGGATTAGCGGGGGACTCCTACAATGAGCAGTTCTTC. Encoded protein: CSARGLAGDSYNEQFF.